This T cell receptor (beta chain) came from a study of regulatory T cells in long-lasting Graves disease. Study outcomes and limitations: Shared public clonotypes totalled approximately 3,000 in persistent patients, compared with around 880 in new patients.

Time point denoted: newly diagnosed GD, antithyroid drugs for less than 3 months. Scientists built the TCR library using RNA that was extracted from PBMCs. The TCR beta library used iRepertoire HTBI primers with Arm-PCR amplification of CDR3. TCRdb used MiXCR to reprocess the multiplex PCR reads, holding one entry per CDR3 protein. The sample shows approximately 360,000 distinct CDR3 sequences, 12% of them seen only once. V was pared by 6 bases and J by 2 bases, with 14 bases between. Germline assignment: CDR1 DFQATT and CDR2 SNEGSKA (reference sequence). The CDR3 runs to 13 residues. This clonotype was seen at least ten times. Its target is unknown. Another study also made use of these data, one on T cells in Graves' hyperthyroidism and ophthalmopathy. Per that paper: First-round RT-PCR with HTBI primers amplified the TCR CDR3 region.

This receptor was taken from a woman aged 18 to 35 with Graves disease. This rearrangement joins TRBV20-1 to TRBJ2-7; perhaps TRBD1 as D (6 bases). The input for sequencing was peripheral blood mononuclear cells (PBMCs), taken at new diagnosis, from a patient treated with antithyroid drugs. The DNA of the CDR3 is TGCAGTGCCCAGGACAGAGTAGCCTACGAGCAGTACTTC. Its protein is CSAQDRVAYEQYF.